This is a list of T cell receptor beta chains from one sample in a study of T cell responses to AZD1222 COVID-19 vaccine. Using immunoSEQ multiplex PCR, the repertoire was profiled, and TCRdb retains in-frame clones only, with some absent. The sample lists about 100,000 clones; 80% to 90% were seen once. Sample: peripheral blood, taken 28 days after the second AZD1222 dose. Every receptor here comes from an adult who received the AZD1222 COVID-19 vaccine. CDR3s include the opening cysteine and the closing phenylalanine or tryptophan. The D gene is left open where the match is weak. Expanded clones get a size class; other rows say once, few or many, or leave the size out.

TRBV19	.	TRBJ1-5	TRBD1	TGTGCCAGTAGTGGCAGGGGGGAGGATCAGCCCCAGCATTTT	CASSGRGEDQPQHF
TRBV30	.	TRBJ2-7	.	TGTGCCTGCCATAAGGCGTACGAGCAGTACTTC	CACHKAYEQYF
TRBV5-8	once	TRBJ2-3	.	TGTGCCAGCAGCGCTGGGACTCGGACCACAGATACGCAGTATTTT	CASSAGTRTTDTQYF
TRBV29-1	.	TRBJ1-1	.	TGCAGCGGACAGAACACTGAAGCTTTCTTT	CSGQNTEAFF
TRBV11-2	few	TRBJ2-2	.	TGTGCCAGCAGCCCCGCGCCCACCGGGGAGCTGTTTTTT	CASSPAPTGELFF
TRBV7-2	.	TRBJ2-1	TRBD1	TGTGCCAGCAGCTTTCCACGACAGGGGACTGAGCAGTTCTTC	CASSFPRQGTEQFF
TRBV27	.	TRBJ2-1	TRBD1	TGTGCCAGCAGCCCCCCCCGGGACAGGGAAAATGAGCAGTTCTTC	CASSPPRDRENEQFF
TRBV5-1	once	TRBJ1-1	.	TGCGCCAGCAGCTTGATTGGTGCAGGGGCAGGGACTGAAGCTTTCTTT	CASSLIGAGAGTEAFF
TRBV20-1	.	TRBJ1-1	.	TGCAGTGCTAGTCTTACGGTGAACACTGAAGCTTTCTTT	CSASLTVNTEAFF
TRBV20-1	.	TRBJ1-2	.	TGCAGTGCTAGTGAAGCCGGGACGGACTATGGCTACACCTTC	CSASEAGTDYGYTF
TRBV4-3	.	TRBJ2-1	.	TGCGCCAGCAGCAAGCCTCCTTTCTATGAGCAGTTCTTC	CASSKPPFYEQFF
TRBV9	.	TRBJ1-1	TRBD1	TGTGCCAGCAGTAGGGGACAGGGGGAGGAAGCTTTCTTT	CASSRGQGEEAFF
TRBV5-1	.	TRBJ1-2	TRBD1	TGCGCCAGCAGCTCGGGACAGGGGGAAATCTATGGCTACACCTTC	CASSSGQGEIYGYTF
TRBV19	.	TRBJ1-3	.	TGTGCCAGTAGTATTTTTGGGGGATCCTCTGGAAACACCATATATTTT	CASSIFGGSSGNTIYF
TRBV2	.	TRBJ2-1	.	TGTGCCAGCATGAGAGGAACAGGCGTCAATGAGCAGTTCTTC	CASMRGTGVNEQFF
TRBV6-6	.	TRBJ2-7	TRBD2	TGTGCCAGCAGTTACGCGGTGGGGACTAGCGGAAAGCAGTACTTC	CASSYAVGTSGKQYF
TRBV18	.	TRBJ2-3	TRBD2	TGTGCCAGCTCACAAGGGACTAGCGGGATAGCAGATACGCAGTATTTT	CASSQGTSGIADTQYF
TRBV5-1	.	TRBJ1-4	.	TGCGCCAGCAGCAGCCCCGGAGGGGGGCATGCAACTAATGAAAAACTGTTTTTT	CASSSPGGGHATNEKLFF
TRBV2	.	TRBJ2-2	TRBD1	TGTGCCAGCAGTGACATCGGGACAGGGGGTGCCGGGGAGCTGTTTTTT	CASSDIGTGGAGELFF
TRBV21-1	.	TRBJ2-1	.	TGTGCCAGCAGCAAACCCCCCGGGAGAGGGGTGGGCCACAATGAGCAGTTCTTC	CASSKPPGRGVGHNEQFF
TRBV10-3	.	TRBJ2-7	.	TGTGCCATCAGTTTGGGCCCTGATTACGAGCAGTACTTC	CAISLGPDYEQYF
TRBV27	.	TRBJ1-6	TRBD1	TGTGCCAGCAGTTCCCACAGGGGGAGCTCCTATAATTCACCCCTCCACTTT	CASSSHRGSSYNSPLHF
TRBV2	.	TRBJ2-7	.	TGTGCCAGCAGGGAGGGACAGTGGGACTCCTACGAGCAGTACTTC	CASREGQWDSYEQYF
TRBV28	once	TRBJ2-5	.	TGTGCCAGCAGGGGGCACCCCCAAGAGACCCAGTACTTC	CASRGHPQETQYF
TRBV5-1	.	TRBJ2-5	.	TGCGCCAGCAGCTTGCTGGGGTCCGGGACAGAGACCCAGTACTTC	CASSLLGSGTETQYF
TRBV2	.	TRBJ1-4	TRBD1	TGTGCCAGCAGTGCCGGGACAGGGCCCAGTGAAAAACTGTTTTTT	CASSAGTGPSEKLFF
TRBV4-2	once	TRBJ1-5	TRBD1	TGTGCCAGCAGCCCCCGGGACAGCGTAAGCAATCAGCCCCAGCATTTT	CASSPRDSVSNQPQHF
TRBV30	.	TRBJ2-1	.	TGTGCCTGGAGTCCTAGCAATGAGCAGTTCTTC	CAWSPSNEQFF
TRBV7-6	.	TRBJ1-5	TRBD1	TGTGCCAGCAGCTTAGGGCCGGGACAGGGGGATCAGCCCCAGCATTTT	CASSLGPGQGDQPQHF
TRBV2	.	TRBJ2-6	TRBD1	TGTGCCAGCAGTCCGGACAGGTTTGGCTCTGGGGCCAACGTCCTGACTTTC	CASSPDRFGSGANVLTF
TRBV4-1	.	TRBJ2-2	TRBD2	TGCGCCAGCAGCCAAGACCCATCCGGGACTAGCGTTGGTGGGGAGCTGTTTTTT	CASSQDPSGTSVGGELFF
TRBV9	few	TRBJ1-2	.	TGTGCCAGCAGCGTAGATGGTGACGTACCTTGGGGAGGCTACACCTTC	CASSVDGDVPWGGYTF
TRBV3-1/TRBV3-2	few	TRBJ2-5	.	TGTGCCAGCAGCCAAGATAGAGGGGAGACCCAGTACTTC	CASSQDRGETQYF
TRBV6-4	.	TRBJ2-6	TRBD2	TGTGCCAGCAGTGCTACTAGCGGGAGGTCCCTGAGAGCAGGGGCCAACGTCCTGACTTTC	CASSATSGRSLRAGANVLTF
TRBV19	.	TRBJ2-7	.	TGTGCCAGTAGTGGACAGATTGACTCCTACGAGCAGTACTTC	CASSGQIDSYEQYF
TRBV27	.	TRBJ1-1	.	TGTGCCAGCAGTAGAGGGTTGGGGTACACTGAAGCTTTCTTT	CASSRGLGYTEAFF
TRBV5-5	.	TRBJ1-2	TRBD1	TGTGCCAGCAGCTTTACAGGGGGCGGCTATGGCTACACCTTC	CASSFTGGGYGYTF
TRBV30	.	TRBJ1-2	TRBD1	TGTGCCTGGGGGACAGCGCTACTATGGGGCTACACCTTC	CAWGTALLWGYTF
TRBV5-1	.	TRBJ2-1	.	TGCGCCAGCAGCTTGGACGGCACCAGGGGAAGGTTCTTC	CASSLDGTRGRFF
TRBV20-1	.	TRBJ1-2	.	TGCAGTGCTAGTTCAATCCATGGGGCTGGCTACACCTTC	CSASSIHGAGYTF
TRBV7-8	few	TRBJ1-1	.	TGTGCCAGCAGCTTAGCGAGGGGTTTGGACACTGAAGCTTTCTTT	CASSLARGLDTEAFF
TRBV7-7	few	TRBJ2-5	.	TGTGCTAGCAGCTCCGGCATTGGAATTCAAGAGACCCAGTACTTC	CASSSGIGIQETQYF
TRBV29-1	.	TRBJ1-1	TRBD1	TGCAGCGTTGAAGAGATTGTCGGGACAGGCGTTTTGGGCACTGAAGCTTTCTTT	CSVEEIVGTGVLGTEAFF
TRBV10-3	.	TRBJ1-3	.	TGTGCCATCCGCGAACAGGGATTTTCTGGAAACACCATATATTTT	CAIREQGFSGNTIYF
TRBV7-2	.	TRBJ2-5	TRBD2	TGTGCCAGCAGCTTAGGTATTAGCGGGACAGAGACCCAGTACTTC	CASSLGISGTETQYF
TRBV2	.	TRBJ2-7	TRBD1	TGTGCCAGCAGCCCAGGGGGGGACAGGGAACCCTACGAGCAGTACTTC	CASSPGGDREPYEQYF
TRBV5-6	.	TRBJ1-1	.	TGTGCCAGCAGCTTGACAATTATGAACACTGAAGCTTTCTTT	CASSLTIMNTEAFF
TRBV9	.	TRBJ1-5	.	TGTGCCAGCAGCGCCGAACACGACAGGTACAATCAGCCCCAGCATTTT	CASSAEHDRYNQPQHF
TRBV5-6	.	TRBJ1-1	.	TGTGCCAGCAGCCCCCTGATAGTAGTGAACACTGAAGCTTTCTTT	CASSPLIVVNTEAFF
TRBV6-5	.	TRBJ2-2	.	TGTGCCAGCAGTCCCCGGGATCATAACACCGGGGAGCTGTTTTTT	CASSPRDHNTGELFF
TRBV7-3	.	TRBJ2-3	TRBD2	TGTGCCAGCAGCGAAGGACTAGCGGGGGGGAGCACAGATACGCAGTATTTT	CASSEGLAGGSTDTQYF
TRBV7-8	.	TRBJ2-3	TRBD2	TGTGCCAGCAGCCCGGGACTAGCATTAGATACGCAGTATTTT	CASSPGLALDTQYF
TRBV5-1	.	TRBJ1-2	.	TGCGCCAGCAGCTTTCCGACAGGCGGAAGGGATGGCTACACCTTC	CASSFPTGGRDGYTF
TRBV27	.	TRBJ2-2	.	TGTGCCAGCAGTTTGTGGGCTACCACCGGGGAGCTGTTTTTT	CASSLWATTGELFF